This T cell receptor beta chain emerged from a study of blood T cell repertoires in COVID-19. Profiling relied on immunoSEQ multiplex PCR, and the TCRdb table lists in-frame clones only, not all of them. The sample holds 200,000 to 300,000 clones, around four fifths seen once. The V gene's germline CDR1 is SGHVS and CDR2 FQNEAQ. There are 15 residues in the CDR3. Trimming took 5 bases from V and 8 from J; bases not matched to a gene: 13. This clonotype originated in a woman aged 55-69 years with active or convalescent COVID-19. The chain has TRBV7-8 and TRBJ2-3; 7 nucleotides match TRBD2. The source material was peripheral blood. Written as DNA, the CDR3 is TGTGCCAGCAGCATTCTAGCGGCACCGGGAAGTACGCAGTATTTT. This sequence encodes CASSILAAPGSTQYF. Full variable domain (outside the CDR3, taken from reference TRBV7-8 and TRBJ2-3): GAGVSQSPRYKVAKRGQDVALRCDPISGHVSLFWYQQALGQGPEFLTYFQNEAQLDKSGLPSDRFFAERPEGSVSTLKIQRTQQEDSAVYLCASSILAAPGSTQYFGPGTRLTVL.